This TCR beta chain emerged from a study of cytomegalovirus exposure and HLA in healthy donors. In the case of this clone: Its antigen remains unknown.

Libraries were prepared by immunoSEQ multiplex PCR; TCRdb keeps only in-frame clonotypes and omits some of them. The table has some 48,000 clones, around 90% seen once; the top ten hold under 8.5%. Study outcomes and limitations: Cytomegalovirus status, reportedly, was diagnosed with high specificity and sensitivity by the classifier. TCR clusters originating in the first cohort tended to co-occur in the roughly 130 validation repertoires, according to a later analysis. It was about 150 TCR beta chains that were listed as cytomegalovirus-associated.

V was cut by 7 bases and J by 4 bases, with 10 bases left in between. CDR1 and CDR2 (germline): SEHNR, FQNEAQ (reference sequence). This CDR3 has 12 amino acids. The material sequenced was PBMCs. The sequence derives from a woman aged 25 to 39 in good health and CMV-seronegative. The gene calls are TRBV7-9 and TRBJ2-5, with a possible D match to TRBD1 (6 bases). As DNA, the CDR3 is TGTGCCAGCACAGGGGTGTCAGAGACCCAGTACTTC. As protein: CASTGVSETQYF.